Shown below are 16 T cell receptor beta chains from a single sample sequenced in a study of blood T cell repertoires in COVID-19. Produced via immunoSEQ multiplex PCR; TCRdb's table is partial and in-frame only. The profile shows 45,000 to 55,000 clones, around 91% of them singletons. Sequenced input: peripheral blood. Receptors originate from a human donor in a cohort sampled during active COVID-19.

The chain combines TRBV19 with TRBJ2-2; the match to TRBD1 covers 8 bases. V gave up 6 bases and J gave up 5 bases; unmatched junction bases: 14. Germline V gene sequence: CDR1 LNHDA, CDR2 SQIVND (reference sequence). The CDR3 sequence is 17 residues long. The CDR3 DNA sequence: TGTGCCAGTAGGAGCCTCCTCGGACAGGGTAGTACCGGGGAGCTGTTTTTT. Translated: CASRSLLGQGSTGELFF.

CDR3 nucleotides: TGTGCCAGCAGCCCGGCCCGAGGGGGATCACCCCTCCACTTT. This translates into CASSPARGGSPLHF. The chain uses TRBV6-5 and TRBJ1-6; possibly TRBD1 for D (6 bases). This CDR3 has 14 residues. Germline V gives CDR1 MNHEY, CDR2 SVGAGI. V was pared by 6 bases and J by 10 bases, with 16 bases between.

The chain couples TRBV19 to TRBJ2-3, with D possibly being TRBD2 (5 bases). Germline V CDR1 and CDR2: LNHDA, SQIVND (reference sequence). There are 16 residues in the CDR3. V gave up 5 bases and J gave up 2 bases, with 17 bases separating them. The CDR3 spells CASSSVLRRITDTQYF. The CDR3 DNA is TGTGCCAGTAGTTCGGTTTTGCGGAGGATCACAGATACGCAGTATTTT.

The V and J genes are TRBV5-1 and TRBJ2-7, with a tentative D call TRBD1 (6 bases). This CDR3 is 14 amino acids long. V lost 3 bases and J 2 bases, leaving 12 bases between the germline ends. Germline V gives CDR1 SGHRS, CDR2 YFSETQ. CDR3 DNA sequence: TGCGCCAGCAGCTCAGGGGTAGGGGCCTACGAGCAGTACTTC. Amino acid sequence: CASSSGVGAYEQYF.

The rearrangement links TRBV4-1 to TRBJ1-3; D is ambiguous. The CDR3 is 16 amino acids. Trimming pared 2 bases from V and 0 bases from J, leaving 11 bases between. From germline, CDR1 is MGHRA and CDR2 YSYEKL. The CDR3 loop reads CASSQFSESSGNTIYF. The CDR3 bases are TGCGCCAGCAGCCAATTTTCCGAGTCCTCTGGAAACACCATATATTTT.

The chain couples TRBV9 to TRBJ2-3, with 8 bases fitting TRBD2. Germline V lookup: CDR1 SGDLS, CDR2 YYNGEE. The CDR3 spans 16 residues. V shed 3 bases and J 0 bases; nucleotides not matched to a gene: 6. The CDR3 sequence is CASSELAALSTDTQYF. CDR3 DNA sequence: TGTGCCAGCAGCGAACTAGCGGCCCTTAGCACAGATACGCAGTATTTT.

The chain employs TRBV2 and TRBJ1-5, with D hard to call. The CDR3 sequence is 15 residues long. Trimming removed 9 bases from V and 0 bases from J, with 15 bases in between. Germline V gives CDR1 SNHLY, CDR2 FYNNEI. The CDR3: CASRPGSYSNQPQHF. The CDR3 nucleotides read TGTGCCAGTAGGCCAGGCTCCTATAGCAATCAGCCCCAGCATTTT.

The CDR3: CAISQGAEETQYF. CDR3 sequence (DNA): TGTGCCATCAGTCAGGGGGCGGAAGAGACCCAGTACTTC. The chain carries TRBV10-3 and TRBJ2-5; 8 bases line up with TRBD1. This CDR3 region has 13 residues. The trim removed 5 bases at V and 3 bases at J, leaving 2 bases unmatched. Per germline, CDR1 ENHRY and CDR2 SYGVKD.

The rearrangement joins TRBV5-4 to TRBJ1-3; 8 bases align to TRBD1. CDR1 is SGHNT, CDR2 YYREEE, per germline (reference sequence). J was trimmed by 0 bases and V by 1 base; bases with no gene match: 6. This CDR3 comprises 17 residues. CDR3: CASSLQLGQVSGNTIYF. For the CDR3, the DNA is TGTGCCAGCAGCTTGCAACTGGGACAGGTCTCTGGAAACACCATATATTTT.

This chain connects TRBV7-3 to TRBJ2-3; no reliable D call. CDR3 size: 15 residues. Per germline, CDR1 SGHTA and CDR2 FQGTGA. V lost 5 bases and J 6 bases, leaving 18 bases between the germline ends. The CDR3 nucleotides are TGTGCCAGCAGCCCTATCCGAGCCTCCGCGGATACGCAGTATTTT. Protein: CASSPIRASADTQYF.

J is TRBJ2-3 and V is TRBV27; TRBD2 is a possible D gene (6 bases). This CDR3 comprises 13 residues. Germline V gene data show CDR1 as MNHEY and CDR2 as SMNVEV (reference sequence). The V end was cut by 5 bases, the J end by 6 bases, with 12 bases between. The CDR3 reads CASSPGDRDTQYF. CDR3 nucleotides: TGTGCCAGCAGTCCGGGAGACCGGGATACGCAGTATTTT.

The chain carries TRBV27 and TRBJ2-7; tentative D call: TRBD2 (5 bases). Per the germline V gene, CDR1 is MNHEY and CDR2 is SMNVEV (reference sequence). The CDR3 extends over 13 amino acids. Trimming took off 6 bases at V and 1 base at J, with 10 bases between the two ends. The CDR3 region has the DNA TGTGCCAGCAGCCGGGGTCTTTCCTACGAGCAGTACTTC. As protein: CASSRGLSYEQYF.

The chain combines TRBV7-9 with TRBJ2-1; TRBD2 matches at 12 bases. This CDR3 region has 16 residues. The ends lost 4 bases at V and 4 bases at J; junction bases unmatched: 5. CDR1 and CDR2 from the germline V gene are SEHNR and FQNEAQ (reference sequence). The CDR3, as DNA: TGTGCCAGCAGCTCGGTGACTAGCGGGAGTTACAATGAGCAGTTCTTC. It specifies CASSSVTSGSYNEQFF.

The genes are TRBV27 and TRBJ2-1, with D possibly being TRBD1 (6 bases). CDR3 length: 16 residues. The V end was cut by 5 bases, the J end by 3 bases, with 17 bases between. Germline V lookup: CDR1 MNHEY, CDR2 SMNVEV (reference sequence). CDR3 nucleotides: TGTGCCAGCAGTCCCCGGACAGCCCTGGGCTACAATGAGCAGTTCTTC. Protein: CASSPRTALGYNEQFF.

V is TRBV5-5 and J is TRBJ1-1; 9 bases line up with TRBD1. CDR1 and CDR2 (germline): SGHKS, YYEKEE (reference sequence). The junction had 2 bases not matched to a gene; V was cut back by 3 bases and J by 2 bases. The CDR3 is made up of 14 amino acids. This CDR3 is CASSWGQGNTEAFF. CDR3 nucleotides: TGTGCCAGCAGCTGGGGACAGGGAAACACTGAAGCTTTCTTT.

The V and J genes are TRBV1 and TRBJ2-1; no DNA check was done on the table's D call, TRBD2. TRBV1 is deemed a pseudogene. The CDR3 consists of 19 residues. CDR3 coding DNA: TGCACCAGCAGCCTCTTCACTTTGGGACTAGCGGGCACCTACAATGAGCAGTTCTTC. This codes for CTSSLFTLGLAGTYNEQFF.